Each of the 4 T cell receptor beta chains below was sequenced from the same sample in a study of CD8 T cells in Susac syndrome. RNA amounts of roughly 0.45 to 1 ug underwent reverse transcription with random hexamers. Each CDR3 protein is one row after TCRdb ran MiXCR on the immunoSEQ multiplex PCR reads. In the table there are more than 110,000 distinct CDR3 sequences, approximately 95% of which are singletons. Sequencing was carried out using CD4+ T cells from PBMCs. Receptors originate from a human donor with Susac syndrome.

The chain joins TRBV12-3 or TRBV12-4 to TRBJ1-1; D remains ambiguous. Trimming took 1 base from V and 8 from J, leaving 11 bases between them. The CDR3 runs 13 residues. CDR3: CASSLGTPAEAFF. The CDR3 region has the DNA TGTGCCAGCAGTTTAGGAACTCCGGCCGAAGCTTTCTTT.

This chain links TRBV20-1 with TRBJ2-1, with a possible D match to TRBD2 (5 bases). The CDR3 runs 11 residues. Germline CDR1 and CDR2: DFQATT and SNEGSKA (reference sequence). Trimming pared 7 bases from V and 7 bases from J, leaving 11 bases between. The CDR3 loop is CSEAVGNEQFF. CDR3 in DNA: TGCAGTGAAGCGGTTGGGAATGAGCAGTTCTTC.

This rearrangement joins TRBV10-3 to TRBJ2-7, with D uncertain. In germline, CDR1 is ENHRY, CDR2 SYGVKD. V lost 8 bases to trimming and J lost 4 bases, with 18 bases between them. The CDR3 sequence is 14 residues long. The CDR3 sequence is CAIRATFLQYEQYF. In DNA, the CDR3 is TGTGCCATCCGGGCCACCTTCTTACAATACGAGCAGTACTTC.

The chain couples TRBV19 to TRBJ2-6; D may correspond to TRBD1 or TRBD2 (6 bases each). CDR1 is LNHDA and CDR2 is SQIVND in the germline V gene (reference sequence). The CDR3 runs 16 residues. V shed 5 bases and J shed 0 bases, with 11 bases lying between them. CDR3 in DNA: TGTGCCAGTAGTGCGGGACATAACTCTGGGGCCAACGTCCTGACTTTC. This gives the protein CASSAGHNSGANVLTF.